This T cell receptor (beta chain) is drawn from a study of OX40 agonist ivuxolimab in advanced cancers. Germline CDR1 and CDR2: MDHEN and SYDVKM. Trimming removed 4 bases from V and 3 bases from J; junction bases left unmatched: 5. The CDR3 is 15 residues long. Assay used: immunoSEQ multiplex PCR; TCRdb lists only in-frame clones, some missing. The table includes more than 75,000 clones, more than 80% detected once. The sequence was collected from an adult with an advanced solid tumor such as melanoma, head and neck, liver or kidney cancer. This rearrangement joins TRBV28 to TRBJ2-2; 7 nucleotides line up with TRBD1. The sample in question was CD4+ or CD8+ T cells sorted from blood, obtained in a trial of the OX40 agonist ivuxolimab. This chain's CDR3 is CASSSRGFDTGELFF. The DNA of the CDR3 is TGTGCCAGCAGTTCCAGGGGGTTCGACACCGGGGAGCTGTTTTTT.